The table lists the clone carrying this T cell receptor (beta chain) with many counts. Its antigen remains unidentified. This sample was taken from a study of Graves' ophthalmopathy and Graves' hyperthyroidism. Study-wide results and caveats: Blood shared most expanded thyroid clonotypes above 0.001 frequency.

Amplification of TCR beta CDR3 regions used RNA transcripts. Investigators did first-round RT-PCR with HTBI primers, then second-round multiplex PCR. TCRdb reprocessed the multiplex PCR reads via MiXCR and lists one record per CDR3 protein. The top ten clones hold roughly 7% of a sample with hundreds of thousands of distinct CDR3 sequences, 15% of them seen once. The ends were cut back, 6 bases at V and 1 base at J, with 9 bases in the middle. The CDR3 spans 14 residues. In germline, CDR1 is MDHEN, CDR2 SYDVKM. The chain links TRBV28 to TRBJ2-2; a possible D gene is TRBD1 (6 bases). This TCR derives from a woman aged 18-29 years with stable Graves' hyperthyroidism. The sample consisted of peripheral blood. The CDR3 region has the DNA TGTGCCAGCAGAGGGACACAGAACACCGGGGAGCTGTTTTTT. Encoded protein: CASRGTQNTGELFF.